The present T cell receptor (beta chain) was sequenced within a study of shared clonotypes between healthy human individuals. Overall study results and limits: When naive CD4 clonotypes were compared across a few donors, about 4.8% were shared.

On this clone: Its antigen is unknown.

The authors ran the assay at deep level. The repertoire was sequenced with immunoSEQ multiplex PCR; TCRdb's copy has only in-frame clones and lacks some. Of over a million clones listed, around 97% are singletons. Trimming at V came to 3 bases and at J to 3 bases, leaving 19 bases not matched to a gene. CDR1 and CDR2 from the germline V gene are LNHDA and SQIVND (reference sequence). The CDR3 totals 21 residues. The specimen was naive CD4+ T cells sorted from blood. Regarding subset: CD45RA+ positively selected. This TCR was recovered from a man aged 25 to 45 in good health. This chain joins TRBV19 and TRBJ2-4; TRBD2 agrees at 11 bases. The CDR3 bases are TGTGCCAGTAGTATTGCCAATCTAGCGGGAGGACCCTCTCTTAGCAAAAACATTCAGTACTTC. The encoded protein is CASSIANLAGGPSLSKNIQYF. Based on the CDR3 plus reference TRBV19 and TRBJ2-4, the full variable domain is DGGITQSPKYLFRKEGQNVTLSCEQNLNHDAMYWYRQDPGQGLRLIYYSQIVNDFQKGDIAEGYSVSREKKESFPLTVTSAQKNPTAFYLCASSIANLAGGPSLSKNIQYFGAGTRLSVL.